Included here is one T cell receptor beta chain sequence, with context. Its specific antigen is unknown. Nothing much larger sits one base from this clone, and base qualities are not available. For TCR Vbeta sequencing, memory CD4+ T cells were sorted ex vivo from the peripheral blood of both healthy controls and narcolepsy patients. This sample was taken from a study of T cells in narcolepsy listed by TCRdb under 2018. With regard to the full study: Healthy control donors were enrolled in the study alongside patients who had narcolepsy type 1 or type 2 (NT1, NT2). The study sought autoreactive T cells targeting hypocretin neuron self-antigens (hypocretin, TRIB2) in narcolepsy patients, using TCR Vbeta sequencing to track clonotypes in blood and CSF. Overall study outcomes, separate from this receptor: Patients and controls had similar numbers of sequenced blood memory CD4+ clonotypes, with averages of roughly 38,000 in patients and some 36,000 in controls. HCRT-specific and TRIB2-specific autoreactive clonotypes were highlighted in plots that compared CD4+ T cell clonotypes in CSF versus blood from the same patient. According to the report, autoreactive clonotypes were detected serially in the blood of the same patients and of different patients, but not in healthy controls. No sequences matching autoreactive T cell clones were contained in some blood memory CD4+ repertoires from patients and controls.

Library generation was performed with the immunoSEQ multiplex PCR assay. TCRdb mirrors the immuneACCESS table, restricted to in-frame sequences. Some clones are absent from its copies; in checked studies, under half trace to an unresolved V gene, and the reason for the others is unknown. This sample has fewer than 40,000 clones in its table, and about four fifths of those were observed once. Roughly 1.3% of the sample lies in the top ten. The clonotype was recovered from a human donor with narcolepsy. Sequenced sample: CD45RA- memory CD4+ T cells from PBMCs. The intended sense of this specimen's cell subset or site label: memory T cells sorted ex vivo from peripheral blood.

The sequence in DNA is TGTGCCAGCAGTTCCCGACAGGGTCGGCACACTGAAGCTTTCTTT. It is translated as CASSSRQGRHTEAFF. The chain joins TRBV6-5 to TRBJ1-1; 7 central nucleotides agree with TRBD1. The CDR3 numbers 15 residues from cysteine through phenylalanine. Left in the record is the CDR3 DNA by itself, 45 bases read in frame from the first base. The germline V gene sets CDR1 to MNHEY and CDR2 to SVGAGI. Trimming removed 4 bases from V and 3 bases from J; the gene matches leave 8 bases unexplained.